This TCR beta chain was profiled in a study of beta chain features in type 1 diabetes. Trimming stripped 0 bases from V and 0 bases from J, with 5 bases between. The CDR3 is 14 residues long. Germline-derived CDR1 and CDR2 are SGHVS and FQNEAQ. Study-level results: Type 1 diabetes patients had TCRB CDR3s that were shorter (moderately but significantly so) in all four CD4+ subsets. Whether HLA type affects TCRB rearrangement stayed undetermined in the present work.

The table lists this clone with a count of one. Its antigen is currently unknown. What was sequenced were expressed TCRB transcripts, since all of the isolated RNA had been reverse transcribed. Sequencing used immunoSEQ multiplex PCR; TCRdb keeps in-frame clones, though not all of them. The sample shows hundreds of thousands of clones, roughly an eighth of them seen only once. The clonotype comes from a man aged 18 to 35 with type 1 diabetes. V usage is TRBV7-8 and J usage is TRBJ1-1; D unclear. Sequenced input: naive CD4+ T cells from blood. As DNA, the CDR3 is TGTGCCAGCAGCTTAGCCGAACTGAACACTGAAGCTTTCTTT. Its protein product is CASSLAELNTEAFF.